The 29 T cell receptor beta chains reported below all come from one sample, sequenced in a study of shared clonotypes between healthy human individuals. Data came from immunoSEQ multiplex PCR; TCRdb stores just in-frame clones and leaves some out. The top ten hold approximately 0.39% of the sample, which has roughly 2,300,000 clones, 80% to 95% seen once. The sample comprised naive CD4+ T cells from PBMCs. Subset: CD45RA+ positively selected. The source of these receptors is a man younger than 35 in good health. Some clones in this sample may be carry-over from other donors' samples.

V gene TRBV28 combines with J gene TRBJ2-7; tentatively, D is TRBD2 (5 bases). V lost 2 bases, J lost 2 bases, and 19 bases lay in between. The germline gives CDR1 MDHEN, CDR2 SYDVKM. The CDR3 extends over 17 amino acids. CDR3 coding DNA: TGTGCCAGCAGTTTAGACCCAGTGGGCAGACTAACCTACGAGCAGTACTTC. Protein sequence: CASSLDPVGRLTYEQYF.

The chain links TRBV10-3 to TRBJ2-5, with D unresolved. Trimming left V 0 bases short and J 1 base short, with 6 bases between. There are 14 residues in the CDR3. Germline V lookup: CDR1 ENHRY, CDR2 SYGVKD. The CDR3 coding sequence is TGTGCCATCAGTGAGTCCCTAGGCCAAGAGACCCAGTACTTC. It encodes CAISESLGQETQYF.

The chain has TRBV7-8 and TRBJ1-1; no definite D call. The CDR3 extends over 17 amino acids. The germline gives CDR1 SGHVS, CDR2 FQNEAQ. V lost 0 bases, J lost 3 bases, and 17 bases lay in between. Here the CDR3 DNA reads TGTGCCAGCAGCTTAGCCAGGAACACCCCTGGGGACACTGAAGCTTTCTTT. It translates to CASSLARNTPGDTEAFF.

The chain employs TRBV6-5 and TRBJ2-7; a possible D gene is TRBD2 (5 bases). Trimming cost V 4 bases and J 2 bases, with 12 bases left between them. Germline CDR1 reads MNHEY; CDR2 reads SVGAGI. This CDR3 has 14 amino acids. Here the CDR3 reads CASSSAGVTYEQYF. CDR3 DNA: TGTGCCAGCAGTTCGGCCGGGGTCACCTACGAGCAGTACTTC.

This clone was seen once. An end of the junction differs from the germline gene, which may be a read error. This sequence joins TRBV7-3 and TRBJ2-1, with 7 bases identical to TRBD2. This CDR3 has 14 residues. Germline V gives CDR1 SGHTA, CDR2 FQGTGA. DNA for the CDR3: TGTGCCAGCAGTTTAATCCGGGAGGACAATGAGCAGTTCTTC. Translating gives CASSLIREDNEQFF.

For this clone: The identical CDR3 is also encoded by other nucleotide sequences in the sample. The rearrangement joins TRBV5-1 to TRBJ2-5, with D possibly matching TRBD2 (5 bases). V was cut by 0 bases and J by 5 bases, with 8 bases left in between. The germline gives CDR1 SGHRS, CDR2 YFSETQ. The CDR3 covers 13 residues. The CDR3: CASSLEGAETQYF. The CDR3 coding sequence is TGCGCCAGCAGCTTGGAGGGAGCGGAGACCCAGTACTTC.

The gene calls are TRBV28 and TRBJ2-3, with no clear D. Looked up from germline, CDR1 is MDHEN and CDR2 is SYDVKM. V shed 4 bases and J shed 1 base, with 18 bases lying between them. This CDR3 region has 17 residues. Written as DNA, the CDR3 is TGTGCCAGCAGTTCACGCCCCGGACCCGGAGGCACAGATACGCAGTATTTT. Amino acid sequence: CASSSRPGPGGTDTQYF.

The J gene is TRBJ2-1, the V gene TRBV14; D is uncertain. CDR1 is SGHDN and CDR2 is FVKESK in the germline V gene. The CDR3 covers 16 residues. Trimming took off 1 base at V and 6 bases at J, with 16 bases between the two ends. This chain's CDR3 is CASSQGAARRSNEQFF. The CDR3, as DNA: TGTGCCAGCAGCCAAGGGGCGGCCCGACGATCCAATGAGCAGTTCTTC.

V gene TRBV27 combines with J gene TRBJ2-7; 8 bases are a match to TRBD1. V lost 2 bases, J lost 2 bases, and 8 bases stayed unmatched. This CDR3 has 16 residues. The germline V gene encodes CDR1 MNHEY and CDR2 SMNVEV (reference sequence). The CDR3 region is CASSLTRTGGTYEQYF. CDR3 coding DNA: TGTGCCAGCAGTTTAACCCGCACAGGGGGTACCTACGAGCAGTACTTC.

This clone occurred a few times. The junction does not match germline at one end; this may be a read error. The chain is built from TRBV28 and TRBJ1-1, with D unresolved. The CDR3 is 15 residues long. CDR1 MDHEN and CDR2 SYDVKM come from the germline V gene. CDR3 sequence (DNA): TGTGCCAGCAGTTTAGGACGCTCCGGGTCGGGTACTGAAGGTTTT. Translating gives CASSLGRSGSGTEGF.

The V and J genes are TRBV7-2 and TRBJ2-7, with D possibly TRBD2 on 5 matching bases. V shed 1 base and J shed 5 bases, with 15 bases lying between them. Germline lookup yields CDR1 SGHTA and CDR2 FQGNSA. This CDR3 has 15 amino acids. The CDR3, as DNA: TGTGCCAGCAGCTTAGTAGGCATGAGGGCAGACGAGCAGTACTTC. This encodes CASSLVGMRADEQYF.

V gene TRBV28 combines with J gene TRBJ2-3; possibly TRBD2 for D (5 bases). From germline, CDR1 is MDHEN and CDR2 SYDVKM. The CDR3 consists of 17 residues. The V end lost 4 bases, the J end lost 0 bases, and 17 bases lay between the germline ends. The CDR3 sequence is CASSSPDQRPSTDTQYF. The CDR3 region has the DNA TGTGCCAGCAGTTCCCCCGATCAGCGGCCGAGCACAGATACGCAGTATTTT.

This sequence joins TRBV6-6 and TRBJ2-7; a possible D gene is TRBD1 (6 bases). Per the germline V gene, CDR1 is MNHNY and CDR2 is SVGAGI (reference sequence). Trimming cost V 4 bases and J 2 bases, with 12 bases left between them. The CDR3 totals 14 residues. The chain's CDR3 is CASSSEDRAYEQYF. The DNA of the CDR3 is TGTGCCAGCAGTTCAGAGGACAGAGCCTACGAGCAGTACTTC.

The table lists this clone with a few counts. The V call is TRBV18, the J call TRBJ1-2; D not certain. Between the trimmed V and J ends, which lost 3 bases and 6 bases, there was a span of 17 bases. Germline V lookup: CDR1 KGHSH, CDR2 LQKENI. The CDR3 runs 15 residues. CDR3 protein: CASSPETAGRNGYTF. The DNA for the CDR3 is TGTGCCAGCTCACCGGAAACGGCAGGCCGTAATGGCTACACCTTC.

The chain has TRBV27 and TRBJ1-4; maybe TRBD1 (6 bases). Germline CDR1 MNHEY, CDR2 SMNVEV (reference sequence). This CDR3 is built from 14 residues. V lost 7 bases and J lost 8, with 17 bases in between. The CDR3: CASTRRGRGEKLFF. The CDR3, as DNA: TGTGCCAGCACGCGCAGGGGTCGAGGGGAAAAACTGTTTTTT.

The gene calls are TRBV5-1 and TRBJ2-2; possibly TRBD1 or TRBD2 for D (5 bases each). The CDR3 is 17 amino acids. V was cut by 4 bases and J by 2 bases, with 18 bases left in between. The germline V gene encodes CDR1 SGHRS and CDR2 YFSETQ. The CDR3 DNA follows: TGCGCCAGCAGCATCGACTCCGGGACCACAAACACCGGGGAGCTGTTTTTT. Protein sequence: CASSIDSGTTNTGELFF.

This chain links TRBV5-4 with TRBJ1-1; D unclear. The germline gives CDR1 SGHNT, CDR2 YYREEE (reference sequence). The CDR3 spans 15 residues. V was trimmed by 1 base and J by 0 bases, leaving 10 bases between them. CDR3: CASSLNFNMNTEAFF. The CDR3 bases are TGTGCCAGCAGCTTGAACTTTAACATGAACACTGAAGCTTTCTTT.

In its sample, this clone was seen once. Germline is not matched at one junction end, which may reflect a read error. This chain joins TRBV19 and TRBJ2-7; 13 nucleotides align to TRBD2. The CDR3 length is 13 residues. From germline, CDR1 is LNHDA and CDR2 SQIVND (reference sequence). CDR3 sequence: CASSGTSGEPLEF. In DNA, the CDR3 is TGTGCCAGTAGCGGGACTAGCGGGGAGCCCTTGGAATTC.

V and J are TRBV25-1 and TRBJ2-5; a possible D gene is TRBD2 (5 bases). This CDR3 is 14 amino acids long. Trimming removed 5 bases from V and 1 base from J, with 11 bases in between. Per germline, CDR1 MGHDK and CDR2 SYGVNS. In nucleotides, the CDR3 is TGTGCCAGCAGTACCCCGGGGAGCCAAGAGACCCAGTACTTC. Translated, it gives CASSTPGSQETQYF.

This chain uses TRBV18 with TRBJ2-7; tentatively, D is TRBD1 or TRBD2 (5 bases each). The V end lost 4 bases, the J end lost 0 bases, and 10 bases lay between the germline ends. The CDR3 has 14 residues. CDR1 and CDR2 from the germline V gene are KGHSH and LQKENI. CDR3 region: CASSLGRNSYEQYF. The CDR3 nucleotides are TGTGCCAGCTCACTGGGACGGAACTCCTACGAGCAGTACTTC. Supplemented by reference TRBV18 and TRBJ2-7, the full variable domain reads NAGVMQNPRHLVRRRGQEARLRCSPMKGHSHVYWYRQLPEEGLKFMVYLQKENIIDESGMPKERFSAEFPKEGPSILRIQQVVRGDSAAYFCASSLGRNSYEQYFGPGTRLTVT.

The chain recombines TRBV28 with TRBJ1-3; 7 bases fit TRBD1. CDR1 MDHEN and CDR2 SYDVKM come from the germline V gene. The CDR3 length is 15 residues. J was trimmed by 0 bases and V by 6 bases; bases with no gene match: 5. Here the CDR3 reads CASRTGQSSGNTIYF. The CDR3 nucleotides are TGTGCCAGCAGGACGGGACAGAGCTCTGGAAACACCATATATTTT.

In regard to this clone: This CDR3 is also generated by other DNA sequences in the sample. The rearrangement uses TRBV5-1 and TRBJ2-5; 11 positions match TRBD2. CDR1 SGHRS and CDR2 YFSETQ come from the germline V gene. Trimming took 0 bases from V and 3 from J; bases not matched to a gene: 1. The CDR3 has 15 amino acids. Here the CDR3 reads CASSLVGLAEETQYF. In DNA form, the CDR3 reads TGCGCCAGCAGCTTGGTGGGACTAGCGGAAGAGACCCAGTACTTC.

This chain connects TRBV5-6 to TRBJ2-7, with D tentatively TRBD1 (6 bases). CDR3 length: 13 residues. V was clipped by 3 bases and J by 9 bases, with 16 bases between them. CDR1 SGHDT and CDR2 YYEEEE come from the germline V gene. CDR3 in DNA: TGTGCCAGCAGCTGGGGGCAGGTTGAAGTGCAGTACTTC. Protein sequence: CASSWGQVEVQYF.

The chain recombines TRBV14 with TRBJ1-1; D gene ambiguous. CDR1 SGHDN and CDR2 FVKESK come from the germline V gene. V shed 2 bases and J shed 10 bases, with 17 bases lying between them. The CDR3 runs to 14 residues. The CDR3 nucleotides are TGTGCCAGCAGCCAATTTGCGGATTGGATAGGAGCTTTCTTT. Translation: CASSQFADWIGAFF.

V usage is TRBV7-2 and J usage is TRBJ1-1, with no clear D. This CDR3 comprises 13 residues. Germline CDR1 is SGHTA and CDR2 is FQGNSA. V lost 5 bases and J lost 3, with 10 bases in between. CDR3: CASSQKQDTEAFF. CDR3 DNA: TGTGCCAGCAGCCAAAAGCAGGACACTGAAGCTTTCTTT.

The chain links TRBV29-1 to TRBJ1-2; TRBD1 agrees at 8 bases. Germline V gene sequence: CDR1 SQVTM, CDR2 ANQGSEA. The CDR3 has 15 residues. The V segment lost 7 bases and the J segment 6 bases; nucleotides outside the gene matches: 16. In DNA, the CDR3 is TGCAGCGCCCGGCCCCAGGGGGCAGAATTCCATGGCTACACCTTC. Protein sequence: CSARPQGAEFHGYTF.

The chain is built from TRBV19 and TRBJ1-1; no clear D gene. The germline V gene has CDR1 LNHDA and CDR2 SQIVND (reference sequence). Trimming took off 1 base at V and 1 base at J, with 10 bases between the two ends. The CDR3 loop spans 15 amino acids. The CDR3 here is CASSIAAGGNTEAFF. CDR3 coding DNA: TGTGCCAGTAGTATAGCGGCGGGAGGGAACACTGAAGCTTTCTTT.

In the case of this clone: Lacking the conserved final phenylalanine or tryptophan, this CDR3 likely reflects a read error. No DNA is shown, since the ends of the CDR3 on it are uncertain; the CDR3 is the one TCRdb lists. J is TRBJ1-1 and V is TRBV6-5. The CDR3 comprises 8 residues, both ends counted. Germline V gene data show CDR1 as MNHEY and CDR2 as SVGAGI. CDR3 loop: CASSSLPL.

This chain joins TRBV5-4 and TRBJ2-7; D is possibly TRBD1 (6 bases). V lost 0 bases, J lost 6 bases, and 13 bases lay in between. The V gene's germline CDR1 is SGHNT and CDR2 YYREEE (reference sequence). There are 14 residues in the CDR3. CDR3 coding DNA: TGTGCCAGCAGCTTGGGGGCAGGGGATAGCGAGCAGTACTTC. It yields the protein CASSLGAGDSEQYF.